The 14 T cell receptor beta chains given below trace back to one sample, sequenced in a study of PD-L1 blockade in urothelial cancer. Time point here: pretreatment peripheral blood. Some clones are missing from TCRdb's copy, which holds only in-frame ones; the method was immunoSEQ multiplex PCR. The sample has approximately 90,000 clones, approximately 87% seen once. The source material was PBMCs, sampled around atezolizumab (anti-PD-L1) treatment. The receptor set was obtained from a man aged 60 to 75 with urothelial cancer.

The chain carries TRBV10-1 and TRBJ2-3; TRBD2 agrees at 11 bases. Germline V gene sequence: CDR1 WNHNN, CDR2 SYGVQD (reference sequence). The CDR3 spans 15 residues. V lost 4 bases and J lost 8; bases outside the gene matches: 8. CDR3: CASSVTSGSQGTQYF. CDR3 bases: TGCGCCAGCAGTGTCACTAGCGGGAGTCAGGGTACGCAGTATTTT.

This clone was picked up one time. The chain joins TRBV7-9 to TRBJ2-2, with 11 bases fitting TRBD1. V lost 6 bases and J lost 4; bases outside the gene matches: 10. Looked up from germline, CDR1 is SEHNR and CDR2 is FQNEAQ (reference sequence). The CDR3 runs to 17 residues. CDR3 DNA sequence: TGTGCCAGCAGATATTGGACAGGGGGCTTGGGCACCGGGGAGCTGTTTTTT. This sequence encodes CASRYWTGGLGTGELFF.

The table lists this clone with a count of one. This chain uses TRBV2 with TRBJ2-3; D may be TRBD2 (6 bases). CDR1 is SNHLY, CDR2 FYNNEI, per germline. The V gene lost 11 bases and the J gene lost 8 bases, with 20 bases spanning the gap. The length of the CDR3 is 13 residues. CDR3 nucleotides: TGTGCCGGTAGGGGACTGGGCCGGGGTACGCAGTATTTT. Amino acid sequence: CAGRGLGRGTQYF.

The chain recombines TRBV18 with TRBJ2-7; 12 bases fit TRBD1. The germline CDR1 and CDR2 sequences are KGHSH and LQKENI. CDR3 length: 16 amino acids. Unmatched junction bases numbered 8, after V lost 3 bases and J lost 5 bases. The CDR3 here is CASSPRGQGAVNEQYF. The CDR3 bases are TGTGCCAGCTCACCGCGGGGACAGGGGGCCGTCAACGAGCAGTACTTC.

This chain uses TRBV29-1 with TRBJ1-4, with a tentative D call TRBD1 (5 bases). The germline gives CDR1 SQVTM, CDR2 ANQGSEA. This CDR3 has 14 residues. The V end lost 4 bases, the J end lost 8 bases, and 17 bases lay between the germline ends. This CDR3 reads CSVGSGTYGEKLFF. CDR3 nucleotides: TGCAGCGTTGGCAGCGGGACCTACGGCGAAAAACTGTTTTTT.

The gene calls are TRBV2 and TRBJ2-7, with 8 bases matching TRBD2. This CDR3 is 13 amino acids long. The J segment lost 3 bases and the V segment lost 4 bases, leaving 2 bases of the junction unmatched. Germline loops: CDR1 SNHLY, CDR2 FYNNEI. CDR3 bases: TGTGCCAGCAGTGTTCGGGGGGGCTACGAGCAGTACTTC. Its protein product is CASSVRGGYEQYF.

This clone was detected a few times. The CDR3 DNA reads as TGTGCCAGCAGTCAGGGACAGACCCAGGACATTCAGTACTTC. Translated: CASSQGQTQDIQYF. V gene TRBV28 combines with J gene TRBJ2-4, with 7 bases aligning to TRBD1. This CDR3 has 14 amino acids. Germline V gene sequence: CDR1 MDHEN, CDR2 SYDVKM. The trim removed 5 bases at V and 8 bases at J, leaving 9 bases unmatched.

This clone was seen only once. For the CDR3, the DNA is TGTGCCATCAGCCCAACAGGGGGGGACACTGAAGCTTTCTTT. Translated, it gives CAISPTGGDTEAFF. This chain uses TRBV10-3 with TRBJ1-1, with 8 nucleotides matching TRBD1. Germline CDR1 reads ENHRY; CDR2 reads SYGVKD. The CDR3 is made up of 14 amino acids. Trimming took 6 bases from V and 3 from J; bases not matched to a gene: 6.

A few counts support this clone. The rearrangement joins TRBV7-3 to TRBJ2-3; TRBD2 is a possible D gene (7 bases). Trimming took 8 bases from V and 5 from J, leaving 20 bases between them. There are 15 residues in the CDR3. From germline, CDR1 is SGHTA and CDR2 FQGTGA. The CDR3 here is CASSTVGGPRDTQYF. The CDR3 nucleotides read TGTGCCAGCTCGACGGTCGGGGGGCCGCGAGATACGCAGTATTTT.

The rearrangement links TRBV5-1 to TRBJ2-1, with 9 positions matching TRBD2. Germline values: CDR1 SGHRS, CDR2 YFSETQ. Losses at the gene ends were 0 bases for V and 9 bases for J; bases not matched to a gene: 7. The CDR3 runs to 15 residues. The CDR3 nucleotides are TGCGCCAGCAGCTTGGTGGTAGCGGGAGAGGTTGAGCAGTTCTTC. This translates into CASSLVVAGEVEQFF.

This chain uses TRBV28 with TRBJ1-1; TRBD1 might be the D (5 bases). Germline CDR1 reads MDHEN; CDR2 reads SYDVKM. Trimming left V 3 bases short and J 3 bases short, with 8 bases between. CDR3 size: 13 residues. The CDR3 protein is CASSFRGYTEAFF. CDR3 in DNA: TGTGCCAGCAGTTTTAGGGGTTACACTGAAGCTTTCTTT.

The chain has TRBV11-1 and TRBJ2-7; possibly TRBD1 for D (7 bases). CDR3 length equals 14 residues. The ends were cut back, 2 bases at V and 3 bases at J, with 11 bases in the middle. Germline lookup yields CDR1 SGHAT and CDR2 FQDESV (reference sequence). CDR3 loop: CASSLQGGHYEQYF. The DNA of the CDR3 is TGTGCCAGCAGCTTACAGGGGGGTCACTACGAGCAGTACTTC.

The V call is TRBV7-9, the J call TRBJ1-1, with D possibly being TRBD1 (6 bases). V lost 5 bases, J lost 5 bases, and 18 bases lay in between. Germline CDR1 SEHNR, CDR2 FQNEAQ (reference sequence). The CDR3 spans 15 residues. The CDR3 here is CASSPTRGYGTEAFF. CDR3 in DNA: TGTGCCAGCAGCCCCACCAGGGGTTATGGTACTGAAGCTTTCTTT.

This clone has just one count. Written as DNA, the CDR3 is TGTGCCAGCACCGGAGGGACCGGCAATGAGCAGTTCTTC. It translates to CASTGGTGNEQFF. This sequence joins TRBV7-6 and TRBJ2-1, with D tentatively TRBD2 (6 bases). Germline CDR1 and CDR2: SGHVS and FNYEAQ. V dropped 7 bases and J dropped 6 bases, with 13 bases sitting between them. The CDR3 has 13 residues.